The T cell receptor beta chain described here comes from a study of control samples from healthy donors and cancer patients. Profiling relied on immunoSEQ multiplex PCR, and the TCRdb table lists in-frame clones only, not all of them. This sample has 40,000 to 50,000 clones, with over 65% found just once. Germline CDR1 KGHDR, CDR2 SFDVKD. Trimming cost V 4 bases and J 4 bases; bases outside gene matches: 17. The CDR3 covers 19 residues. The chain carries TRBV24-1 and TRBJ2-3; 9 bases are shared with TRBD2. This receptor was obtained from a man aged 55-75 years in good health. Specimen: blood. CDR3: CATSDSGRGGPVGADTQYF. Here the CDR3 DNA reads TGTGCCACCAGTGACTCGGGGCGGGGGGGCCCCGTGGGGGCAGATACGCAGTATTTT.